There are a few counts of the clone carrying this TCR beta chain. V shed 3 bases and J shed 4 bases, with 13 bases lying between them. Germline V lookup: CDR1 KGHSH, CDR2 LQKENI. The CDR3 length is 16 residues. Molecular barcoding with unique molecular identifiers was used for the TCRbeta library. TCRdb fed the PCR reads into MiXCR, producing one record per CDR3 protein. The table includes about 250,000 distinct CDR3 sequences, roughly a quarter detected once. This sample is drawn from a study of T-cell reconstitution after alpha-beta-depleted transplantation in children. The clonotype originates from a female patient aged 2-15 years who had a stem cell transplant for congenital amegakaryocytic thrombocytopenia, so the T cells may come from the graft donor. This sample comprised PBMCs, mostly from graft donor cells, obtained 360 days after TCRalphabeta/CD19-depleted stem cell transplant. The chain combines TRBV18 with TRBJ2-6; no reliable D call. The DNA for the CDR3 is TGTGCCAGCTCACCCGCTACAGCGACCGGGGCCAACGTCCTGACTTTC. Protein sequence: CASSPATATGANVLTF.